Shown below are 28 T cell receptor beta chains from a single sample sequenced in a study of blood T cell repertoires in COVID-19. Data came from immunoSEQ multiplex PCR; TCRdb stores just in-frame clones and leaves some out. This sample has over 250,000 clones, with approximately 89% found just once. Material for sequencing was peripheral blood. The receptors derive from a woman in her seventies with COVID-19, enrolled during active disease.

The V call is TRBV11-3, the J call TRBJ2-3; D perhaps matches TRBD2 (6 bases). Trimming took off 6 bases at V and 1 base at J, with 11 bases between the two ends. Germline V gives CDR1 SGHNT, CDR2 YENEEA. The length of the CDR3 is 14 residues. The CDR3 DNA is TGTGCCAGCAGAAGAGGGACTGGCACAGATACGCAGTATTTT. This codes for CASRRGTGTDTQYF.

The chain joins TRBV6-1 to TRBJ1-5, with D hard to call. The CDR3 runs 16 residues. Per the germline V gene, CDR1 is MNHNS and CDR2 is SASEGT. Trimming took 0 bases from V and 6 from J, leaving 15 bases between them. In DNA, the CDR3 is TGTGCCAGCAGTGAAGCTCGAGGCAGTTTTGGTCAGCCCCAGCATTTT. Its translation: CASSEARGSFGQPQHF.

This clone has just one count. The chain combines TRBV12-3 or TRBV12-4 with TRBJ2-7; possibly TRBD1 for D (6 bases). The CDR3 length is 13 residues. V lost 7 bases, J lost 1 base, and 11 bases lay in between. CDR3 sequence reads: CASTYRVSYEQYF. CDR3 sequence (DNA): TGTGCCAGCACATACAGGGTATCCTACGAGCAGTACTTC.

The CDR3 DNA is TGTGCCAGCAGCCACGGACAGGTTTCTTTGGAAAAACTGTTTTTT. Its protein product is CASSHGQVSLEKLFF. This chain joins TRBV28 and TRBJ1-4, with TRBD1 matching 7 bases. The CDR3 contains 15 residues. V shed 6 bases and J 8 bases; nucleotides not matched to a gene: 12. Germline CDR1 MDHEN, CDR2 SYDVKM.

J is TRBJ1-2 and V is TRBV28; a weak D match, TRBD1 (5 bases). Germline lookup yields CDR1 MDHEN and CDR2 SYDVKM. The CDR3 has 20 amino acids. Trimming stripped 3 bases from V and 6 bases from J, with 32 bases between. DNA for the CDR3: TGTGCCAGCAGTTTCCGGCCTCCCCCCGGGAGCCTCTGGACATCACATGGCTACACCTTC. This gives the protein CASSFRPPPGSLWTSHGYTF.

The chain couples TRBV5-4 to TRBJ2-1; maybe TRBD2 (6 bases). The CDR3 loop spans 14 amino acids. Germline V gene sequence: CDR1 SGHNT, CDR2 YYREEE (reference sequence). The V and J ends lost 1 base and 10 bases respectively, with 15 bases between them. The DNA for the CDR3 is TGTGCCAGCAGCTTGAATGCGGGGAGGCAGGAGCAGTTCTTC. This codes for CASSLNAGRQEQFF.

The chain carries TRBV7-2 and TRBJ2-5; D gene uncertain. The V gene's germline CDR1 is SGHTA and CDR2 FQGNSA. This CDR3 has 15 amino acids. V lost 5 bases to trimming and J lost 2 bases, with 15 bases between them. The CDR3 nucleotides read TGTGCCAGCAGCCGCGCCGTTGGGCAGCAAGAGACCCAGTACTTC. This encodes CASSRAVGQQETQYF.

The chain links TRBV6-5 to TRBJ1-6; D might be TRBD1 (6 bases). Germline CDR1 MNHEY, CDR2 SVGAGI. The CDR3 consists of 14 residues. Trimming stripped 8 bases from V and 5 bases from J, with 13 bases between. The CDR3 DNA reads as TGTGCCAGCCACCAGGGACAAAATAATTCACCCCTCCACTTT. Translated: CASHQGQNNSPLHF.

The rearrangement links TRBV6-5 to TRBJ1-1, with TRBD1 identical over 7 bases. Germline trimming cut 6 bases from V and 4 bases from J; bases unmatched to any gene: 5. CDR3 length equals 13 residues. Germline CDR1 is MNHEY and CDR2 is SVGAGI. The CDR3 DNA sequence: TGTGCCAGCAGCCGTACAGGGGTCACTGAAGCTTTCTTT. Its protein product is CASSRTGVTEAFF.

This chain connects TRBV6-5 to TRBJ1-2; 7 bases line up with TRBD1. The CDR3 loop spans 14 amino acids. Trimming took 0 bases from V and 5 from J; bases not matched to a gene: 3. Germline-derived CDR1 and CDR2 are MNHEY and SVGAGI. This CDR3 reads CASSYSQGQYGYTF. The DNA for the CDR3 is TGTGCCAGCAGTTACTCCCAGGGACAGTATGGCTACACCTTC.

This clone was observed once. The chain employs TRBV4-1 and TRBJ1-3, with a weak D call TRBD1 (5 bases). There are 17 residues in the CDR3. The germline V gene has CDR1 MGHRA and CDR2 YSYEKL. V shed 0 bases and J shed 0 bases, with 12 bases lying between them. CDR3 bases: TGCGCCAGCAGCCAAGACCGCCAGGGCACCTCTGGAAACACCATATATTTT. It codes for CASSQDRQGTSGNTIYF.

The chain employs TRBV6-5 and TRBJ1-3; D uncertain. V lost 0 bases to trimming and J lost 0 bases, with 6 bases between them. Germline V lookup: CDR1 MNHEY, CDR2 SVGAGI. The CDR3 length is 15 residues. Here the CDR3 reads CASSYSAVSGNTIYF. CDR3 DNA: TGTGCCAGCAGTTACTCGGCGGTCTCTGGAAACACCATATATTTT.

The CDR3: CSVGGDGSYEQYF. CDR3 coding DNA: TGCAGCGTGGGGGGGGACGGCTCCTACGAGCAGTACTTC. The chain has TRBV29-1 and TRBJ2-7; 7 bases match TRBD2. The CDR3 is 13 residues long. J was trimmed by 0 bases and V by 6 bases; bases with no gene match: 5. The germline CDR1 and CDR2 sequences are SQVTM and ANQGSEA.

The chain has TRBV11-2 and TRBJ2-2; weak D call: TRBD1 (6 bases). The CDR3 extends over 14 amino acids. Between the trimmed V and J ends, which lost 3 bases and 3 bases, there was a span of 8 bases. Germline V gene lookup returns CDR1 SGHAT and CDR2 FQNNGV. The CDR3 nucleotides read TGTGCCAGCAGCTTTACAGGGCACACCGGGGAGCTGTTTTTT. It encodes CASSFTGHTGELFF. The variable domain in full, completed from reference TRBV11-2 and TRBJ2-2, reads EAGVAQSPRYKIIEKRQSVAFWCNPISGHATLYWYQQILGQGPKLLIQFQNNGVVDDSQLPKDRFSAERLKGVDSTLKIQPAKLEDSAVYLCASSFTGHTGELFFGEGSRLTVL.

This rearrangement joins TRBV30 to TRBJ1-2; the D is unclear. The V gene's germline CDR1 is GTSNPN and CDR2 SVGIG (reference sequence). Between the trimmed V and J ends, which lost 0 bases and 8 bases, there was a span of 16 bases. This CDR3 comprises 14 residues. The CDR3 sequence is CAWSVLTGSEGYTF. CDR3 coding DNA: TGTGCCTGGAGTGTACTAACCGGGTCGGAAGGCTACACCTTC.

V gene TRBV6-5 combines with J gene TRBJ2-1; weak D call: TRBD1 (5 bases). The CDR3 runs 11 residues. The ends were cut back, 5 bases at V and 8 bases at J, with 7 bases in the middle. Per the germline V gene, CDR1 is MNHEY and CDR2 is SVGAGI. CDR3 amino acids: CASSSRDEQFF. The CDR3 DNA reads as TGTGCCAGCAGTAGCAGGGATGAGCAGTTCTTC.

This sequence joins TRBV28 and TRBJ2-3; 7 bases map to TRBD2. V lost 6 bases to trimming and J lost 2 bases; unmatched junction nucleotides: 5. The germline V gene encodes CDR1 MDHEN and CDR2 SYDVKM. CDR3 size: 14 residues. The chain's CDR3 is CASRPLAVTDTQYF. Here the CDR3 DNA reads TGTGCCAGCAGACCGCTAGCGGTCACAGATACGCAGTATTTT.

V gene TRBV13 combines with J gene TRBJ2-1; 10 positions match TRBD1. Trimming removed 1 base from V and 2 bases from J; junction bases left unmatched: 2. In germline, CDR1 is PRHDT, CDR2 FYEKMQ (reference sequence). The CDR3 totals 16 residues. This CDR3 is CASSLVGQGAYNEQFF. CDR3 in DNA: TGTGCCAGCAGCTTAGTTGGACAGGGGGCCTACAATGAGCAGTTCTTC.

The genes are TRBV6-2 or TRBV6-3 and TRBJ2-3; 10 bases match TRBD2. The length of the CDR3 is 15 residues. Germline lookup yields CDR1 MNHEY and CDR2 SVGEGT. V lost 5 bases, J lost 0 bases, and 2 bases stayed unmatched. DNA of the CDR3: TGTGCCAGCAGTAAACTAGCGGGGAGCACAGATACGCAGTATTTT. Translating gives CASSKLAGSTDTQYF.

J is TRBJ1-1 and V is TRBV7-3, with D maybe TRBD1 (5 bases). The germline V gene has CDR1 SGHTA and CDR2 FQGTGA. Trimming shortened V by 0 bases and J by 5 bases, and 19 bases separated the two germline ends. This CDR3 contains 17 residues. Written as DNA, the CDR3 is TGTGCCAGCAGCTTAACGGGGCAGGGTATCGGCTGGACTGAAGCTTTCTTT. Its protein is CASSLTGQGIGWTEAFF.

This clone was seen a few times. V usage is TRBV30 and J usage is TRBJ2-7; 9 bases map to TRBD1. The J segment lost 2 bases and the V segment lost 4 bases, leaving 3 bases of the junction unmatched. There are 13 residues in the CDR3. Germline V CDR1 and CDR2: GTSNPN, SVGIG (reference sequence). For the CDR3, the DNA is TGTGCCTGGACCGGGACAGGGCCCTACGAGCAGTACTTC. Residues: CAWTGTGPYEQYF.

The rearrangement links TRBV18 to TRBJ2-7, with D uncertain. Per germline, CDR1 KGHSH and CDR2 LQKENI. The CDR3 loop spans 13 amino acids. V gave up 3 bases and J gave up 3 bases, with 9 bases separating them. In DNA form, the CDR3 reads TGTGCCAGCTCACCGGAACAGCTCTACGAGCAGTACTTC. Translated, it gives CASSPEQLYEQYF.

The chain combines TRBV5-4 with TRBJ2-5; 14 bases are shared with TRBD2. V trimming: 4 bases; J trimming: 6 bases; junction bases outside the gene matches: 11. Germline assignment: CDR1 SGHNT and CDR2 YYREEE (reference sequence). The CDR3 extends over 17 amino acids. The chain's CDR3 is CASSPGTSGSIRKTQYF. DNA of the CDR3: TGTGCCAGCAGCCCCGGGACTAGCGGGAGTATCAGGAAGACCCAGTACTTC.

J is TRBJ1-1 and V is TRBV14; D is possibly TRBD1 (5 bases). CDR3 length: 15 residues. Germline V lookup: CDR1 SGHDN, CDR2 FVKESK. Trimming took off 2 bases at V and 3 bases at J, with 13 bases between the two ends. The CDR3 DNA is TGTGCCAGCAGCCAATTCAGGGAACGAGACACTGAAGCTTTCTTT. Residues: CASSQFRERDTEAFF.

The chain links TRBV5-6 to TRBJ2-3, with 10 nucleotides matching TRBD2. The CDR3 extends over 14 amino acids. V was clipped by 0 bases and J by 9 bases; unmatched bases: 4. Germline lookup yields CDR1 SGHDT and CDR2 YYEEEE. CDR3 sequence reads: CASSLALAGDTQYF. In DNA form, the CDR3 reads TGTGCCAGCAGCTTGGCCCTAGCGGGAGACACGCAGTATTTT.

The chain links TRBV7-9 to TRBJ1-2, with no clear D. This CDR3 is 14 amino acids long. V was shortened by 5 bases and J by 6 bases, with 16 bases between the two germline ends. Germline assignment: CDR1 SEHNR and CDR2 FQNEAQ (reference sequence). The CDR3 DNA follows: TGTGCCAGCAGCGGCCGGACGGAGGTGGATGGCTACACCTTC. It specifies CASSGRTEVDGYTF.

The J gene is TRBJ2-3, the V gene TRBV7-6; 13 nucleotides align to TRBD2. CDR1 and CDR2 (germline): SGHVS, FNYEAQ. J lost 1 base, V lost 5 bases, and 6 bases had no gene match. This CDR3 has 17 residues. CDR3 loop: CASSPVGLAGGTDTQYF. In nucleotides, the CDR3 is TGTGCCAGCAGCCCCGTTGGACTAGCGGGGGGCACAGATACGCAGTATTTT.

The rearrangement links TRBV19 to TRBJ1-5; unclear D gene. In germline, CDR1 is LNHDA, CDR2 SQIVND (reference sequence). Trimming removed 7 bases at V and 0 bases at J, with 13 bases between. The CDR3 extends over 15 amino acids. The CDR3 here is CASTQFRDSNQPQHF. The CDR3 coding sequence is TGTGCCAGTACCCAGTTCCGGGATAGCAATCAGCCCCAGCATTTT. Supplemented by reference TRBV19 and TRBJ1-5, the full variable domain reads DGGITQSPKYLFRKEGQNVTLSCEQNLNHDAMYWYRQDPGQGLRLIYYSQIVNDFQKGDIAEGYSVSREKKESFPLTVTSAQKNPTAFYLCASTQFRDSNQPQHFGDGTRLSIL.